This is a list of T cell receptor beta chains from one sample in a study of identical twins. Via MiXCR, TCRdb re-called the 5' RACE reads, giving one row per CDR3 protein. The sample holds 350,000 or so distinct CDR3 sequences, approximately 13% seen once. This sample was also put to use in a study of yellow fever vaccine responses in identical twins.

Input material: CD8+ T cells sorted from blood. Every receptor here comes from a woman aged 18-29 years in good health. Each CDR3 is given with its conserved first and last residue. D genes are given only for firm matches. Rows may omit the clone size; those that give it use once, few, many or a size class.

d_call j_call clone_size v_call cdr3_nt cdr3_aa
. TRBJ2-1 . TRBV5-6 TGTGCCAGCAGCTTGGCACAGGGAGTGCTTTCCTACAATGAGCAGTTCTTC CASSLAQGVLSYNEQFF
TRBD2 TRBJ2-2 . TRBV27 TGTGCCAGCAGTTTAATCCGGGCGGGAGGGGACACCGGGGAGCTGTTTTTT CASSLIRAGGDTGELFF
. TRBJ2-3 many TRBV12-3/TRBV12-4 TGTGCCAGCAGTTTGGTTGTTAGTCTGGTCTCAGATACGCAGTATTTT CASSLVVSLVSDTQYF
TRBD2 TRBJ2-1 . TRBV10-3 TGTGCCATCAGTGAGTCGACTAGCGGGATGTACAATGAGCAGTTCTTC CAISESTSGMYNEQFF
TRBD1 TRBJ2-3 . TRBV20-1 TGCTGTGTTAGAGTGGGACAGGGGCGGGAGAGCACAGATACGCAGTATTTT CCVRVGQGRESTDTQYF
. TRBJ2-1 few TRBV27 TGTGCCAGCAACCTCTTCCGCGCCTCCTACAATGAGCAGTTCTTC CASNLFRASYNEQFF
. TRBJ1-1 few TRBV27 TGTGCCAGCAGTTTTTATGGTGAAGCTTTCTTT CASSFYGEAFF
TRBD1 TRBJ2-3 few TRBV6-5 TGTGCCAGCAGTTATATCTATGGGACAGGGGCAGATACGCAGTATTTT CASSYIYGTGADTQYF
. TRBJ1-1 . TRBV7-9 TGTGCCAGCCGGAAAGACGGTGACACTGAAGCTTTCTTT CASRKDGDTEAFF
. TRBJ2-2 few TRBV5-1 TGCGCCAGCAGCCCCCACGGGTACGGGGGGCCGAGCACCGGGGAGCTGTTTTTT CASSPHGYGGPSTGELFF
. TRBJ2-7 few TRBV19 TGTGCCAGTAGTATAGAAGGCGAGCAGTACTTC CASSIEGEQYF
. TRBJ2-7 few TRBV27 TGTGCCAGCAGGGGGAGGCCCATATTCGAGCAGTACTTC CASRGRPIFEQYF
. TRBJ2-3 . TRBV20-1 TGCAGTGCTCGAGAGGGGGATACGCAGTATTTT CSAREGDTQYF
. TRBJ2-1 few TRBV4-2 TGTGCCAGCAGCCAAGAACTAGTTATCGCGCAGTTCTTC CASSQELVIAQFF
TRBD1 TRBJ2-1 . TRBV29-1 TGCAGCGTAACAGGGGGCGCCTACAATGAGCAGTTCTTC CSVTGGAYNEQFF
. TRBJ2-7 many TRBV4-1 TGCGCCAGCAGTAGGGGAAGCGAGCAGTACTTC CASSRGSEQYF
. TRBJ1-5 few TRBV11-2 TGTGCCAGCAGCTTAGCGGGGGGACCAAATCAGCCCCAGCATTTT CASSLAGGPNQPQHF
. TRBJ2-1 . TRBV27 TGTGCCAGCAGCGGCCCCCTGGGGGGCTACTCCTACAATGAGCAGTTCTTC CASSGPLGGYSYNEQFF
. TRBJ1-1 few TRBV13 TGTGCCAGCAGCATTCGACGGAATTCGGACACTGAAGCTTTCTTT CASSIRRNSDTEAFF
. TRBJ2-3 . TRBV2 TGTGCCAGCAGTGAGGGCAGGATGAACACAGATACGCAGTATTTT CASSEGRMNTDTQYF
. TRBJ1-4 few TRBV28 TGTGCCAGCAGTCCCCGACAGGAACGGAATGAAAAACTGTTTTTT CASSPRQERNEKLFF
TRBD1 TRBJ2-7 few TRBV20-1 TGCAGTGCTGGTTCAGGGGGCTCCGGCTACGAGCAGTACTTC CSAGSGGSGYEQYF
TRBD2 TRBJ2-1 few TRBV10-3 TGTGCCATAAGCGGGGGTTACAGCTCCTACAATGAGCAGTTCTTC CAISGGYSSYNEQFF